A selection of T cell receptor beta chains follows, all from one sample in a study of cytomegalovirus exposure and HLA in healthy donors. This table comes from immunoSEQ multiplex PCR, and its TCRdb copy is limited to in-frame clones, with some not included. The table includes around 120,000 clones, 70% to 80% detected once. Input material: PBMCs. The origin of the receptors is a woman aged 55-69 years in good health and CMV-seropositive. CDR3s include the opening cysteine and the closing phenylalanine or tryptophan. The order of the fields is CDR3 protein, V gene.

CDR3: CASTLNPGQETQYF; V: TRBV11-2
CDR3: CASSPGTGGSYNEQFF; V: TRBV5-4
CDR3: CSVPGGAAFF; V: TRBV29-1
CDR3: CASSVEAGWPGDYTF; V: TRBV9
CDR3: CASRGTARNYGYTF; V: TRBV2
CDR3: CASLGLPNTGELFF; V: TRBV5-1
CDR3: CASRPGQGTRETQYF; V: TRBV27
CDR3: CASSLLAGANVLTF; V: TRBV27
CDR3: CASSMTGNTEAFF; V: TRBV19
CDR3: CASRTGGDTEAFF; V: TRBV6-1
CDR3: CASSLTGGVSNQPQHF; V: TRBV5-1
CDR3: CASSSEGGITEAFF; V: TRBV7-9
CDR3: CASSGRDRGIEAFF; V: TRBV9
CDR3: CASRRTGGASYNSPLHF; V: TRBV13
CDR3: CASSYETGFTGELFF; V: TRBV6-5
CDR3: CASSADRVNEQFF; V: TRBV7-2
CDR3: CASGQEGTEAFF; V: TRBV13
CDR3: CASRTSAGDSIEQYF; V: TRBV2
CDR3: CASSSLTGGDTDTQYF; V: TRBV5-4
CDR3: CASRPGRQRFLAKNIQYF; V: TRBV2
CDR3: CASSLGTGYGYTF; V: TRBV7-9
CDR3: CASSLGGSDYGYTF; V: TRBV5-5
CDR3: CASSLGGHTYGYTF; V: TRBV7-3
CDR3: CASSWAGAQYF; V: TRBV7-2
CDR3: CASTLLGLREGYTF; V: TRBV6-1